This TCR beta chain was captured by sequencing in a study of shared clonotypes between healthy human individuals. Points from the study as a whole: Owing to a small donor count, the genetic and exposure-history diversity represented was limited. Against clonotypes common to all four donors, non-shared ones had lower generation probabilities.

V lost 8 bases, J lost 6 bases, and 10 bases stayed unmatched. Per the germline V gene, CDR1 is MDHEN and CDR2 is SYDVKM. There are 14 residues in the CDR3. CD45RO negativity and positive selection for CCR7 defined naive CD8 cells, a population that excluded terminally differentiated effector memory CD45RA+ cells. The data were produced by immunoSEQ multiplex PCR, yet TCRdb's version contains in-frame clones alone and is incomplete. The sample has around 1.9 million clones; about 92% are singletons. On this clone: Its antigen is unidentified.

The sequencing input was naive CD8+ T cells from PBMCs. J is TRBJ1-1 and V is TRBV28; TRBD1 aligns across 9 bases. The receptor was isolated from a man aged 18 to 35 in good health. Some clones in this sample may be carry-over from other donors' samples. The CDR3 DNA reads as TGTGCCAGCTGGTCCGGGACAGGGAGGTCTGAAGCTTTCTTT. Translating gives CASWSGTGRSEAFF.